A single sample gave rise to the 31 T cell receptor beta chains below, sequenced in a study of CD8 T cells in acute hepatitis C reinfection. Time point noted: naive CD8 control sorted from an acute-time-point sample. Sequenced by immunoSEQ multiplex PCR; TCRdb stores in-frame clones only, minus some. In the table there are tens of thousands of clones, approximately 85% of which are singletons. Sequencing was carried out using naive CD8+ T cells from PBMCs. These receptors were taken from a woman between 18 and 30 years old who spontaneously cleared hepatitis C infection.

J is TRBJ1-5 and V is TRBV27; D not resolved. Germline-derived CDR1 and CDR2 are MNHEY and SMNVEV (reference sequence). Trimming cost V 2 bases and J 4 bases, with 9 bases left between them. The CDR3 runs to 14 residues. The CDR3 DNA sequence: TGTGCCAGCAGTTTAGGAAGGGTTAATCAGCCCCAGCATTTT. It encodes CASSLGRVNQPQHF.

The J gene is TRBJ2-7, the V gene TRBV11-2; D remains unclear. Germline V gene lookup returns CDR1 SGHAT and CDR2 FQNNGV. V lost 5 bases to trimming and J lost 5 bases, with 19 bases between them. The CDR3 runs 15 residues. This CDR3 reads CASSPRPYPHHEQYF. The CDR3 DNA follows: TGTGCCAGCAGCCCGCGACCGTACCCTCACCACGAGCAGTACTTC.

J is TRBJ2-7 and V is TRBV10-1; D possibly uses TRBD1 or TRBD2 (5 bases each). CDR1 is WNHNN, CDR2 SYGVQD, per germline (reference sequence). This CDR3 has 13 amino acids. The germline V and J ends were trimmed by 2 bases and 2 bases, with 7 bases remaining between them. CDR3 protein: CASSEGGAYEQYF. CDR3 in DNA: TGCGCCAGCAGTGAGGGGGGAGCCTACGAGCAGTACTTC.

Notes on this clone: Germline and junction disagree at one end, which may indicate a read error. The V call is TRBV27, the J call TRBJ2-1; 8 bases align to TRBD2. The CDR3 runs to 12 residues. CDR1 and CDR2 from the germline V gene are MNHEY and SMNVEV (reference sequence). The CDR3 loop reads CASSQTGTSSLF. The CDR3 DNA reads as TGTGCCAGCAGTCAAACCGGGACTAGTTCGCTCTTC.

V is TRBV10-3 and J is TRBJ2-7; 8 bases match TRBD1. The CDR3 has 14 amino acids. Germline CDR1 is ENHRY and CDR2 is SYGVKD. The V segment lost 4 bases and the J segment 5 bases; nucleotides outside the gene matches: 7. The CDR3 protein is CAISGSGTGHEQYF. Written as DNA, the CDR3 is TGTGCCATCAGTGGATCCGGGACAGGACACGAGCAGTACTTC.

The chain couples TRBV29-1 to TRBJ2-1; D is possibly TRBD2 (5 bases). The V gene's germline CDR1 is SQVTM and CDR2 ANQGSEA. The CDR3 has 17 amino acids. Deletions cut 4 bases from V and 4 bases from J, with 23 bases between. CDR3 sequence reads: CSVVITSNLGSYNEQFF. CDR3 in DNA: TGCAGCGTTGTAATCACTAGTAACCTGGGGTCTTACAATGAGCAGTTCTTC.

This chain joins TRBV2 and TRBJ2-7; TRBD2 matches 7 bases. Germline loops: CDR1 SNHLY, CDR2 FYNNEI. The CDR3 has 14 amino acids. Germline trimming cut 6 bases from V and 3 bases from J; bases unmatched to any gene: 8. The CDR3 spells CASRDTSAYYEQYF. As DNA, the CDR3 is TGTGCCAGCAGGGATACTAGCGCCTACTACGAGCAGTACTTC.

This CDR3 reads CASSVGLAGVGADTQYF. The CDR3 region has the DNA TGTGCCAGTAGTGTCGGACTAGCGGGAGTCGGGGCAGATACGCAGTATTTT. V usage is TRBV19 and J usage is TRBJ2-3; TRBD2 matches at 13 bases. The CDR3 spans 17 residues. V gave up 5 bases and J gave up 4 bases; unmatched junction bases: 9. The germline V gene encodes CDR1 LNHDA and CDR2 SQIVND (reference sequence).

CDR3 sequence: CASSWGGQLGFEETQYF. The CDR3 DNA reads as TGTGCCAGCAGTTGGGGGGGACAGTTGGGTTTCGAGGAGACCCAGTACTTC. The chain employs TRBV27 and TRBJ2-7, with D possibly called TRBD1 or TRBD2 (7 bases each). Near its end, the DNA agrees better with TRBJ2-5, so the J call may be wrong. The CDR3 is 17 amino acids. Germline CDR1 is MNHEY and CDR2 is SMNVEV (reference sequence).

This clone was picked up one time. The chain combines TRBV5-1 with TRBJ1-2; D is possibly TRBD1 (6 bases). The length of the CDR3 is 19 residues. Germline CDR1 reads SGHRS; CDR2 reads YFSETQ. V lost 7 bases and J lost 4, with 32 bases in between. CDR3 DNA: TGCGCCAGCCTCAAAGAAAAGGGTCCCCAGGGGCCCGTTTTCTATGGCTACACCTTC. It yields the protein CASLKEKGPQGPVFYGYTF.

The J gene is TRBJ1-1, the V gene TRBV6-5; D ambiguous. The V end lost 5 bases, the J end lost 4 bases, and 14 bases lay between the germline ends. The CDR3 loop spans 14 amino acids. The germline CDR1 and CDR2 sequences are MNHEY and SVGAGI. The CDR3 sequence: CASSPDTWGTEAFF. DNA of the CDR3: TGTGCCAGCAGTCCCGACACCTGGGGCACTGAAGCTTTCTTT.

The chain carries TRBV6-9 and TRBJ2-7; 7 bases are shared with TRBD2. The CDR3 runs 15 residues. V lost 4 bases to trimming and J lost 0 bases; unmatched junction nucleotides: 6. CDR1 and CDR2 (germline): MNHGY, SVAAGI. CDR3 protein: CASSSTGGLSYEQYF. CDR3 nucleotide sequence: TGTGCCAGCAGTTCCACGGGGGGACTCTCCTACGAGCAGTACTTC.

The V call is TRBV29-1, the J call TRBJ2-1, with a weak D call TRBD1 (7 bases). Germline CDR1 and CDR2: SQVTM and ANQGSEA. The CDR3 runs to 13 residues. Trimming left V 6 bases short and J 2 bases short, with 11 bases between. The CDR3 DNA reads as TGCAGCGTGGAGGGACAGCCCTACAATGAGCAGTTCTTC. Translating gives CSVEGQPYNEQFF.

The CDR3 coding sequence is TGCAGCGTTGTTCACGGAAGGACCGGAAACACCATATATTTT. It yields the protein CSVVHGRTGNTIYF. V and J are TRBV29-1 and TRBJ1-3; D call uncertain. With 4 bases removed from V and 4 bases from J, the gap between germline ends came to 14 bases. CDR1 and CDR2 from the germline V gene are SQVTM and ANQGSEA. The CDR3 runs 14 residues. The full variable domain, with the rest looked up from reference TRBV29-1 and TRBJ1-3, is SAVISQKPSRDICQRGTSLTIQCQVDSQVTMMFWYRQQPGQSLTLIATANQGSEATYESGFVIDKFPISRPNLTFSTLTVSNMSPEDSSIYLCSVVHGRTGNTIYFGEGSWLTVV.

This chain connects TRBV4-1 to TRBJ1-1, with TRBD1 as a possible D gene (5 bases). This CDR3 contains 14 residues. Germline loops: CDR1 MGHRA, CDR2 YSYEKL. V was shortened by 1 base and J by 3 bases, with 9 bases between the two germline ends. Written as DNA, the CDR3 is TGCGCCAGCAGCCAAGTTCTCAGGGACACTGAAGCTTTCTTT. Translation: CASSQVLRDTEAFF.

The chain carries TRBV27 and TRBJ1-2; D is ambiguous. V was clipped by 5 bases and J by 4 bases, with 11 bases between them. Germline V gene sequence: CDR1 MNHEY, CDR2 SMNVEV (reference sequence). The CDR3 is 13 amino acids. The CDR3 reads CASSGGQSYGYTF. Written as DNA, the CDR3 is TGTGCCAGCAGTGGAGGGCAGTCCTATGGCTACACCTTC.

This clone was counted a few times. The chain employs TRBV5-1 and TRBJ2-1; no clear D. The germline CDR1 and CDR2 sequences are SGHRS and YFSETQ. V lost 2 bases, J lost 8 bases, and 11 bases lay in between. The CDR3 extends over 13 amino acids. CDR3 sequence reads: CASSFWGQDEQFF. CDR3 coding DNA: TGCGCCAGCAGCTTCTGGGGTCAAGATGAGCAGTTCTTC.

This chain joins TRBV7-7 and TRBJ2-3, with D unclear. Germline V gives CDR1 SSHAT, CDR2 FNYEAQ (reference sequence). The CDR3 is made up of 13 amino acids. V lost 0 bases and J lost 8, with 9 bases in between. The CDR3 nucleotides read TGTGCCAGCAGCTTAGCGCTCCGAGGTACGCAGTATTTT. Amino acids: CASSLALRGTQYF. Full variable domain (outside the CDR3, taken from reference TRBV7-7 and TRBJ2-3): GAGVSQSPRYKVTKRGQDVTLRCDPISSHATLYWYQQALGQGPEFLTYFNYEAQPDKSGLPSDRFSAERPEGSISTLTIQRTEQRDSAMYRCASSLALRGTQYFGPGTRLTVL.

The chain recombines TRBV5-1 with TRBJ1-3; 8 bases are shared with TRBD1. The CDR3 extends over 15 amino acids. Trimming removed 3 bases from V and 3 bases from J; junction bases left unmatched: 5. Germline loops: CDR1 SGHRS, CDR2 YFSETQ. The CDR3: CASSSTGTGGNTIYF. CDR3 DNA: TGCGCCAGCAGCTCGACCGGGACAGGTGGAAACACCATATATTTT.

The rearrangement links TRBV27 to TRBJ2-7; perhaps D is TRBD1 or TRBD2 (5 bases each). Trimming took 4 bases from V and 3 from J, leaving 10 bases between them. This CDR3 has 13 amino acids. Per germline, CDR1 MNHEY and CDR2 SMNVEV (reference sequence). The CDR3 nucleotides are TGTGCCAGCAGTTCGGGACCTAGCTACGAGCAGTACTTC. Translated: CASSSGPSYEQYF.

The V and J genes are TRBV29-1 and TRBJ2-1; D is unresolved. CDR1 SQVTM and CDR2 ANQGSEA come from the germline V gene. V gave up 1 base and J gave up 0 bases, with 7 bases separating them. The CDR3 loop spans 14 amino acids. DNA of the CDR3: TGCAGCGTTGAAGGCGAGAGCTCCTACAATGAGCAGTTCTTC. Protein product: CSVEGESSYNEQFF.

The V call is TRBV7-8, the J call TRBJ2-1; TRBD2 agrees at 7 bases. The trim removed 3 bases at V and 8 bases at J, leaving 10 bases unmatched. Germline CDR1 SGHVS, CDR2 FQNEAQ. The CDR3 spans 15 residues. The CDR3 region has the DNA TGTGCCAGCAGCTTCTTCGGGGGAGGGGAGTATGAGCAGTTCTTC. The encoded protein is CASSFFGGGEYEQFF.

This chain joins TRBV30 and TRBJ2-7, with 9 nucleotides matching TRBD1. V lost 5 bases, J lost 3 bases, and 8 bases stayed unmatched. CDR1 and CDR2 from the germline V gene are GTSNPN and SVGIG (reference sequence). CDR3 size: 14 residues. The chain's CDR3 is CAWRRTGVYYEQYF. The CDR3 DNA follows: TGTGCCTGGCGGCGGACAGGGGTTTACTACGAGCAGTACTTC. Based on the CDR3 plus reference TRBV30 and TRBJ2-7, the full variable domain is SQTIHQWPATLVQPVGSPLSLECTVEGTSNPNLYWYRQAAGRGLQLLFYSVGIGQISSEVPQNLSASRPQDRQFILSSKKLLLSDSGFYLCAWRRTGVYYEQYFGPGTRLTVT.

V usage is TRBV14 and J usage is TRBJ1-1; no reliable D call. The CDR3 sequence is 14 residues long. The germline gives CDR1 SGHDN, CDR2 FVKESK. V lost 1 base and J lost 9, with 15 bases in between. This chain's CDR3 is CASSQAWVTSQAFF. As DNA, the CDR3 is TGTGCCAGCAGCCAAGCCTGGGTGACCTCCCAAGCTTTCTTT.

The CDR3 nucleotides are TGCGCCAGCAGCCAAGATCTCCTTAGCGGAAGTCAGTACGAGCAGTACTTC. This sequence encodes CASSQDLLSGSQYEQYF. The chain couples TRBV4-1 to TRBJ2-7; TRBD2 is a possible D gene (6 bases). V shed 0 bases and J shed 4 bases, with 19 bases lying between them. The germline gives CDR1 MGHRA, CDR2 YSYEKL. The CDR3 spans 17 residues.

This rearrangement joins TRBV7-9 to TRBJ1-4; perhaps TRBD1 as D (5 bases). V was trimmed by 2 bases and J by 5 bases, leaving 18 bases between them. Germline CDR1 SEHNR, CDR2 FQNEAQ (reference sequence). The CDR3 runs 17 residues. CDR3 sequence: CASSLLPQDIANEKLFF. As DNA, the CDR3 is TGTGCCAGCAGCTTACTCCCCCAGGACATTGCGAATGAAAAACTGTTTTTT.

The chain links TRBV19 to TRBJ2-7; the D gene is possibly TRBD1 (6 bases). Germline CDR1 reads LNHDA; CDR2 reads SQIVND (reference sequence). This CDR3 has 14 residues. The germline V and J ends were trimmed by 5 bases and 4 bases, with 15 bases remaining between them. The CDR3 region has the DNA TGTGCCAGTAGTCCCCGACTAACAGGGTACGAGCAGTACTTC. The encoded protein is CASSPRLTGYEQYF.

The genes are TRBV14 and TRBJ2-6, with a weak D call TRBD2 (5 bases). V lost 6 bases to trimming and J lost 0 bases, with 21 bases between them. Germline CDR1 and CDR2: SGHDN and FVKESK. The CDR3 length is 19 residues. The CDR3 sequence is CASRTTSVEGSSGANVLTF. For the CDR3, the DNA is TGTGCCAGCAGAACCACAAGCGTGGAAGGGAGCTCTGGGGCCAACGTCCTGACTTTC.

CDR3 residues: CAIRTSGSFEQFF. Written as DNA, the CDR3 is TGTGCCATCAGGACTAGCGGGAGTTTTGAGCAGTTCTTC. The chain joins TRBV5-4 to TRBJ2-1; TRBD2 matches 13 bases. CDR1 and CDR2 from the germline V gene are SGHNT and YYREEE (reference sequence). After removal of 9 bases from V and 9 bases from J, the junction contained 6 bases not matched to a gene. The CDR3 is 13 amino acids.

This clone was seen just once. The CDR3 DNA is TGTGCCAGCAGGCTAGCGGGTTACTACAATGAGCAGTTCTTC. Protein product: CASRLAGYYNEQFF. This sequence joins TRBV6-5 and TRBJ2-1, with 8 bases identical to TRBD2. Germline V gene sequence: CDR1 MNHEY, CDR2 SVGAGI. V dropped 6 bases and J dropped 3; count of bases not matched to a gene: 4. This CDR3 is 14 amino acids long.

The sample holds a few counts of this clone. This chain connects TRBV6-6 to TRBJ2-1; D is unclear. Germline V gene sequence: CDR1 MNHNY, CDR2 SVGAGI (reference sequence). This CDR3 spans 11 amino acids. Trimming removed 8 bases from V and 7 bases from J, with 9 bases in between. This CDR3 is CASGIGNEQFF. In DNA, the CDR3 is TGTGCCAGCGGAATCGGTAATGAGCAGTTCTTC.